This T cell receptor beta chain was sequenced in a study of cytomegalovirus exposure and HLA in healthy donors. Whole-study results and caveats: In a later analysis, most CMV-associated TCR beta chains appeared HLA-restricted. Productive status was seen about 90% or about 30% of the time for most TCR beta V segments in an earlier analysis. Later, an analysis showed that TCR beta chains associated with HLA were more clonally expanded than others that were equally common.

Comment on this clone: Its cognate antigen is unknown.

60 Vbeta and 13 Jbeta primers were used in PCR. The assay was immunoSEQ multiplex PCR, and TCRdb's table has in-frame clones only and misses some. The sample lists some 150,000 clones, approximately 83% occurring once. The CDR3 extends over 13 amino acids. The V gene end was trimmed by 6 bases and the J gene end by 6 bases; junction bases not matched to a gene: 7. The germline V gene has CDR1 MNHEY and CDR2 SMNVEV (reference sequence). The rearrangement uses TRBV27 and TRBJ2-7; 8 nucleotides line up with TRBD1. The sequencing sample was made of PBMCs. This TCR was recovered from a woman aged 18-29 years in good health and CMV-seronegative. The CDR3 is CASSRTGLPEQYF. The CDR3, as DNA: TGTGCCAGCAGCCGGACAGGGTTGCCCGAGCAGTACTTC.